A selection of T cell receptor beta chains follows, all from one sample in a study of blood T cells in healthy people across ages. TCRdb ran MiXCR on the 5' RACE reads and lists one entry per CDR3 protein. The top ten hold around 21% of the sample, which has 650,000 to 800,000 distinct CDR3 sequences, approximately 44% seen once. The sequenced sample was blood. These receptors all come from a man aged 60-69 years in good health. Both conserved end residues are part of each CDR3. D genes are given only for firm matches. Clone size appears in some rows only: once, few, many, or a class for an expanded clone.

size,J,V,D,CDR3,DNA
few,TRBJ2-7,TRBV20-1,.,CSAPGPEDYEQYF,TGCAGTGCTCCCGGCCCTGAAGATTACGAGCAGTACTTC
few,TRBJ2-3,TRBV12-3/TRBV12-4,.,CASSLSFLTDTQYF,TGTGCCAGCAGTTTGTCTTTCCTCACAGATACGCAGTATTTT
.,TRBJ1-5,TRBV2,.,CASRQSNQPQHF,TGTGCCAGCAGACAGAGCAATCAGCCCCAGCATTTT
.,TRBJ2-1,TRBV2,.,CASSRVGTSSGSNEQFF,TGTGCCAGCAGCCGAGTGGGGACCTCATCGGGGTCCAATGAGCAGTTCTTC
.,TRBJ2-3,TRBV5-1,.,CASSHQDSTDTQYF,TGCGCCAGCAGCCACCAGGACAGCACAGATACGCAGTATTTT
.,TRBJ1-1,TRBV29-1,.,CSVVQGEAFF,TGCAGCGTTGTACAGGGCGAAGCTTTCTTT
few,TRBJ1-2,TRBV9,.,CASSGTLVAANYGYTF,TGTGCCAGCAGCGGGACCCTCGTCGCGGCTAACTATGGCTACACCTTC
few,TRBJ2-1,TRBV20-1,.,CSANRGPSGGEQFF,TGCAGTGCTAATCGGGGCCCATCCGGAGGGGAGCAGTTCTTC
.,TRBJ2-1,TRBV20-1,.,CSAIPDSKPFYEQFF,TGCAGTGCTATCCCCGACAGCAAACCCTTCTACGAGCAGTTCTTC
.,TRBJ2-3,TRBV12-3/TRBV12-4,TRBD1,CASSKGQGVTDTQYF,TGTGCCAGCAGCAAGGGACAGGGGGTCACAGATACGCAGTATTTT